A selection of T cell receptor beta chains follows, all from one sample in a study of PD-1 blockade in mismatch repair-deficient tumors. These receptors are not linked to any known antigen. Sequenced by immunoSEQ multiplex PCR; TCRdb stores in-frame clones only, minus some. The sample records approximately 8,300 clones, about 90% being singletons. The sample here was cells cultured in vitro, taken from a patient treated with pembrolizumab. The receptor set was obtained from an adult with mismatch repair-deficient cancer. CDR3s include the opening cysteine and the closing phenylalanine or tryptophan. D genes are given only for firm matches. The listing skips clone size in some rows; elsewhere it reads once, few, many or a size class.

cdr3_length	clone_size	d_call	v_call	j_call	cdr3_aa	cdr3_nt
16	NA	TRBD1	TRBV11-3	TRBJ2-5	CASSYPNRGLEETQYF	TGTGCCAGCAGCTATCCTAACAGGGGGCTGGAAGAGACCCAGTACTTC
15	NA	NA	TRBV6-5	TRBJ1-6	CASRWGVHYNSPLHF	TGTGCCAGCAGATGGGGCGTCCATTATAATTCACCCCTCCACTTT
12	NA	NA	TRBV28	TRBJ2-3	CASSLGQFEEYF	TGTGCCAGCAGTTTAGGACAGTTCGAAGAGTATTTT
14	NA	TRBD2	TRBV11-3	TRBJ2-2	CASSLAGGYGELFF	TGTGCCAGCAGCTTGGCGGGAGGTTACGGGGAGCTGTTTTTT
20	once	TRBD2	TRBV28	TRBJ2-3	CASSSGGLAGGLLGTDTQYF	TGTGCCAGCAGCTCTGGGGGACTAGCGGGAGGGCTCCTCGGCACAGATACGCAGTATTTT
14	NA	TRBD2	TRBV7-6	TRBJ2-1	CASSLRLASREQFF	TGTGCCAGCAGCCTGCGACTAGCGTCGAGGGAGCAGTTCTTC
16	NA	NA	TRBV28	TRBJ2-3	CASSSLLGLSTDTQYF	TGTGCCAGCAGTTCTCTTCTGGGACTTAGCACAGATACGCAGTATTTT
21	NA	TRBD2	TRBV28	TRBJ2-1	CASSSLLAGGKSFSSYNEQFF	TGTGCCAGCAGTTCCTTACTAGCGGGAGGGAAATCGTTTAGCTCCTACAATGAGCAGTTCTTC
13	NA	NA	TRBV30	TRBJ2-7	CAWSVRTGREQYF	TGTGCCTGGAGTGTACGAACAGGGAGGGAGCAGTACTTC
15	NA	NA	TRBV7-3	TRBJ2-3	CASSLGGADTDTQYF	TGTGCCAGCAGCCTCGGCGGAGCAGACACAGATACGCAGTATTTT
15	NA	NA	TRBV27	TRBJ1-1	CASSQTRQANTEAFF	TGTGCCAGCAGTCAAACACGACAGGCAAACACTGAAGCTTTCTTT
13	NA	NA	TRBV29-1	TRBJ1-1	CSVVLGVGTEAFF	TGCAGCGTAGTATTGGGGGTAGGCACTGAAGCTTTCTTT
16	few	TRBD2	TRBV5-1	TRBJ2-3	CASSPRLAGVTDTQYF	TGCGCCAGCAGCCCTCGCCTAGCGGGAGTCACAGATACGCAGTATTTT
18	NA	TRBD2	TRBV19	TRBJ2-2	CASSSRGSGRPPPGELFF	TGTGCCAGTAGTTCCCGTGGTAGCGGGAGGCCTCCCCCCGGGGAGCTGTTTTTT
15	NA	TRBD1	TRBV7-6	TRBJ1-5	CASSLEGTGDQPQHF	TGTGCCAGCAGCTTGGAGGGGACAGGGGATCAGCCCCAGCATTTT
16	NA	NA	TRBV30	TRBJ2-3	CAWSVSPVPSTDTQYF	TGTGCCTGGAGTGTGTCCCCGGTACCTAGCACAGATACGCAGTATTTT
14	NA	NA	TRBV19	TRBJ2-4	CASSIRVRGNIQYF	TGTGCCAGTAGTATAAGAGTACGGGGAAACATTCAGTACTTC
14	few	NA	TRBV28	TRBJ2-7	CASSLLSGENEQYF	TGTGCCAGCAGTTTATTGTCGGGAGAAAACGAGCAGTACTTC
13	NA	NA	TRBV27	TRBJ2-1	CASTPDPRGEQFF	TGTGCCAGCACCCCGGACCCCAGGGGTGAGCAGTTCTTC
15	once	TRBD1	TRBV6-6	TRBJ1-5	CASTSETGGNQPQHF	TGTGCCAGCACCTCCGAGACAGGGGGCAATCAGCCCCAGCATTTT
11	NA	NA	TRBV30	TRBJ2-2	CAWGGGGELFF	TGTGCCTGGGGGGGAGGCGGGGAGCTGTTTTTT
17	NA	TRBD2	TRBV4-1	TRBJ2-2	CASSPLGLAGGTGELFF	TGCGCCAGCAGCCCCTTAGGACTAGCGGGAGGGACCGGGGAGCTGTTTTTT
14	NA	NA	TRBV28	TRBJ2-3	CASSLSAPTDTQYF	TGTGCCAGCAGTTTATCCGCCCCCACAGATACGCAGTATTTT
15	NA	NA	TRBV9	TRBJ1-6	CASSVGSRENSPLHF	TGTGCCAGCAGCGTAGGTTCTCGGGAGAATTCACCCCTCCACTTT
12	few	NA	TRBV28	TRBJ1-5	CASRGFPQPQHF	TGTGCCAGCAGGGGTTTCCCGCAGCCCCAGCATTTT
15	NA	NA	TRBV5-8	TRBJ2-1	CASSLGRVSANEQFF	TGTGCCAGCAGCCTAGGGCGAGTTTCGGCCAATGAGCAGTTCTTC
16	NA	TRBD1	TRBV28	TRBJ2-2	CASRSPGTGNTGELFF	TGTGCCAGCAGATCCCCCGGGACAGGGAACACCGGGGAGCTGTTTTTT
13	NA	NA	TRBV28	TRBJ1-1	CASSQGRDTEAFF	TGTGCCAGCAGCCAGGGTCGGGACACTGAAGCTTTCTTT
14	NA	TRBD1	TRBV7-8	TRBJ1-1	CASSLQGVYTEAFF	TGTGCCAGCAGCTTACAGGGGGTGTACACTGAAGCTTTCTTT
14	once	NA	TRBV7-2	TRBJ2-7	CASSPRAGGYEQYF	TGTGCCAGCAGCCCTAGGGCCGGCGGCTACGAGCAGTACTTC
16	few	NA	TRBV5-6	TRBJ2-5	CASSIAGGAWGETQYF	TGTGCCAGCAGCATAGCCGGGGGCGCTTGGGGGGAGACCCAGTACTTC
16	few	NA	TRBV5-6	TRBJ1-1	CASSLVTGEGETEAFF	TGTGCCAGCAGCTTGGTTACGGGGGAGGGGGAGACTGAAGCTTTCTTT
15	once	NA	TRBV13	TRBJ2-7	CASSLEASPTYEQYF	TGTGCCAGCAGCTTAGAGGCTAGCCCCACCTACGAGCAGTACTTC
14	NA	NA	TRBV7-9	TRBJ2-5	CASSLFGAQETQYF	TGTGCCAGCAGCTTATTCGGTGCCCAAGAGACCCAGTACTTC
18	NA	TRBD1	TRBV7-9	TRBJ2-2	CASSLEGPDRGRTGELFF	TGTGCCAGCAGCTTAGAAGGCCCGGACAGGGGGCGCACCGGGGAGCTGTTTTTT
15	NA	TRBD1	TRBV7-2	TRBJ2-1	CASSFGTGWSNEQFF	TGTGCCAGCAGCTTTGGGACAGGGTGGAGTAATGAGCAGTTCTTC
15	NA	NA	TRBV7-9	TRBJ1-3	CASSVFIGSGNTIYF	TGTGCCAGCAGCGTTTTTATTGGCTCTGGAAACACCATATATTTT
11	NA	NA	TRBV28	TRBJ1-5	CASSNNQPQHF	TGTGCCAGCAGTAATAATCAGCCCCAGCATTTT
16	NA	TRBD1	TRBV4-2	TRBJ2-7	CASSPTMDRVSYEQYF	TGTGCCAGCAGCCCTACCATGGACAGGGTGTCCTACGAGCAGTACTTC
17	NA	TRBD2	TRBV28	TRBJ2-1	CASSPPPTSGLRNEQFF	TGTGCCAGCAGTCCCCCCCCGACTAGCGGGCTAAGGAATGAGCAGTTCTTC
11	once	NA	TRBV19	TRBJ1-1	CASSPLAEAFF	TGTGCCAGTAGCCCCCTTGCTGAAGCTTTCTTT
17	NA	NA	TRBV7-9	TRBJ2-3	CASSTGFIEARTDTQYF	TGTGCCAGCAGCACGGGTTTCATAGAAGCCCGCACAGATACGCAGTATTTT
12	NA	NA	TRBV19	TRBJ2-5	CASSWGGETQYF	TGTGCCAGTTCATGGGGCGGGGAGACCCAGTACTTC